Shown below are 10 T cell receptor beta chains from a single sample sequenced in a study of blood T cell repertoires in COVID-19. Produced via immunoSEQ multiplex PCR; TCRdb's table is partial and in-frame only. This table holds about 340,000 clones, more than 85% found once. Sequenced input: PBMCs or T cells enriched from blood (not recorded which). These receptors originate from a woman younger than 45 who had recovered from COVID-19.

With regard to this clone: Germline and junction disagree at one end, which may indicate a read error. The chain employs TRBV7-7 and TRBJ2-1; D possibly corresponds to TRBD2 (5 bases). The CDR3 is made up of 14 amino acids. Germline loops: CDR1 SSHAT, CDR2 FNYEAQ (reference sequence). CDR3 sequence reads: CASSQPGKYNEQFF. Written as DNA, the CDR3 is TGTGCTAGCAGCCAACCCGGGAAATACAATGAGCAGTTCTTC.

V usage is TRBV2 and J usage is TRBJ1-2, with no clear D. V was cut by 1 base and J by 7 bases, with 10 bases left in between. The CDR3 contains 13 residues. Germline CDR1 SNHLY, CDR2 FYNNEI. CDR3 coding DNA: TGTGCCAGCAGTGAAGTAGAGAGAGGTGGCTACACCTTC. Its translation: CASSEVERGGYTF. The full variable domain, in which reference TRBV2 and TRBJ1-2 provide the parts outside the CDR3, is EPEVTQTPSHQVTQMGQEVILRCVPISNHLYFYWYRQILGQKVEFLVSFYNNEISEKSEIFDDQFSVERPDGSNFTLKIRSTKLEDSAMYFCASSEVERGGYTFGSGTRLTVV.

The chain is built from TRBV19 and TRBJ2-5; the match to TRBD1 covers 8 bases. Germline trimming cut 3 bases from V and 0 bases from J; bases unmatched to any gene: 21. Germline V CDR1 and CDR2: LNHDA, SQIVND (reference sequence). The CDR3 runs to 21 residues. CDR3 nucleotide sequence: TGTGCCAGTAGTATGAGAGGAACCGGGACAGGTTCTCGTCTGTACCAAGAGACCCAGTACTTC. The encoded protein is CASSMRGTGTGSRLYQETQYF.

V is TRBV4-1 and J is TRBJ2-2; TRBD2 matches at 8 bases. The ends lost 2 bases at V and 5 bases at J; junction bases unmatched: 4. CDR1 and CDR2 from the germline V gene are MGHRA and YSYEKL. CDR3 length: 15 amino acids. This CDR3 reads CASSQRLAGTGELFF. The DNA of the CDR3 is TGCGCCAGCAGCCAAAGGTTAGCGGGGACCGGGGAGCTGTTTTTT.

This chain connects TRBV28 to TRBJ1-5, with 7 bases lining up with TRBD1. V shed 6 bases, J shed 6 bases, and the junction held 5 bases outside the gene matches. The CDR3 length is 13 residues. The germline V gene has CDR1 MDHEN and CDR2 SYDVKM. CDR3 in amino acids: CASRREGAQPQHF. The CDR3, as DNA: TGTGCCAGCAGGAGAGAGGGGGCTCAGCCCCAGCATTTT.

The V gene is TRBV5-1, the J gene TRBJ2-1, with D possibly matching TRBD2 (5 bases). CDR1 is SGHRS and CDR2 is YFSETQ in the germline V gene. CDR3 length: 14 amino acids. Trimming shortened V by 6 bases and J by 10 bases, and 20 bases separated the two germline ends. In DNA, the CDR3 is TGCGCCAGCAAGCGCGGCGAGGGCCGTTGGGAGCAGTTCTTC. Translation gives CASKRGEGRWEQFF.

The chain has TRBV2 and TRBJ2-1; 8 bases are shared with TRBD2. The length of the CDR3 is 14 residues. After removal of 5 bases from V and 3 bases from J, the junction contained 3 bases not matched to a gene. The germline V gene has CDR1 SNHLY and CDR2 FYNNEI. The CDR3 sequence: CASSREGLYNEQFF. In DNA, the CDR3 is TGTGCCAGCAGTCGGGAGGGCCTCTACAATGAGCAGTTCTTC.

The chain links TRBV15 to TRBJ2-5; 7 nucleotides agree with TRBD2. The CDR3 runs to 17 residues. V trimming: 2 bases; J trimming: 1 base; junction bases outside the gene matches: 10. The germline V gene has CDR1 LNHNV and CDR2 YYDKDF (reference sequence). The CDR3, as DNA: TGTGCCACCAGCAGACCCCTCTCAGCGGGGCTCCAAGAGACCCAGTACTTC. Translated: CATSRPLSAGLQETQYF.

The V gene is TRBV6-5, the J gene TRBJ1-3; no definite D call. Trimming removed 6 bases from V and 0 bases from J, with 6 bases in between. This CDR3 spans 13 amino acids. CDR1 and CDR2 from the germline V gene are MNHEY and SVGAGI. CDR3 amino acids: CASRASSGNTIYF. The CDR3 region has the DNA TGTGCCAGCAGGGCCAGCTCTGGAAACACCATATATTTT.

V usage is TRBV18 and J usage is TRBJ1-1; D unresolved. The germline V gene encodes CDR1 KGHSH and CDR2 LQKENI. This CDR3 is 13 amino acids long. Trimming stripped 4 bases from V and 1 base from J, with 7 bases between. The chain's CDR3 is CASSREQNTEAFF. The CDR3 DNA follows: TGTGCCAGCTCACGGGAGCAGAACACTGAAGCTTTCTTT.